One sample yielded the 2 T cell receptor beta chains listed below, sequenced in a study of T cell repertoires in cytomegalovirus infection. TCRdb ran MiXCR on the reads and lists one entry per CDR3 protein. Of approximately 730,000 distinct CDR3 sequences in the sample, under 35% were seen once. These receptors have no identified antigens. Sequencing used cultured CD8+ T cells from PBMCs, obtained from culture after CMV antigen stimulation. These receptors were taken from a human donor in good health (CMV status not recorded). Some clones in this sample may be carry-over from other donors' samples.

The chain uses TRBV10-3 and TRBJ2-3; TRBD1 matches 10 bases. The V gene's germline CDR1 is ENHRY and CDR2 SYGVKD. J gave up 5 bases and V 6 bases, and 5 bases lay outside the gene matches. The CDR3 contains 14 residues. The CDR3 protein is CAIRGQGGIDTQYF. CDR3 sequence (DNA): TGTGCCATCAGAGGACAGGGGGGAATAGATACGCAGTATTTT.

The chain joins TRBV15 to TRBJ2-7; D possibly matches TRBD1 or TRBD2 (5 bases each). CDR1 is LNHNV and CDR2 is YYDKDF in the germline V gene (reference sequence). V was shortened by 3 bases and J by 5 bases, with 11 bases between the two germline ends. The CDR3 is 13 amino acids. The CDR3 coding sequence is TGTGCCACCAGCAGGACCGGGACGGACGAGCAGTACGTC. Residues: CATSRTGTDEQYV.